Sequencing of this TCR beta chain was carried out in a study of blood T cell repertoires in COVID-19. On the study more broadly: COVID-19 samples, acute and convalescent, were from the United States, Italy and Spain. In each case, the material was cDNA or gDNA derived from T cells, B-cell-depleted T cells, or PBMCs.

Patients in Seattle were enrolled during active infection, then followed longitudinally. The ends were cut back, 3 bases at V and 4 bases at J, with 15 bases in the middle. The V gene's germline CDR1 is MNHEY and CDR2 SMNVEV (reference sequence). This CDR3 is 15 amino acids long. Sequencing was performed with immunoSEQ multiplex PCR; in TCRdb, only in-frame clones are kept and a portion is missing. The sample yields some 73,000 clones, approximately 77% seen once. This sequence joins TRBV27 and TRBJ1-2; the D gene is possibly TRBD1 (6 bases). The receptor's source is an older man with COVID-19, enrolled during active disease. Sample: peripheral blood. The DNA for the CDR3 is TGTGCCAGCAGTTTGGGGGCAGGTCGTGGCTATGGCTACACCTTC. It translates to CASSLGAGRGYGYTF.